The clone carrying this TCR beta chain came up many times. CDR3 length equals 14 residues. Looked up from germline, CDR1 is DFQATT and CDR2 is SNEGSKA (reference sequence). Trimming cost V 8 bases and J 1 base, with 17 bases left between them. For the second PCR, which ran for about 6 to 12 cycles, a sample-barcoded 5' primer and a J-beta primer mix were used. Each cDNA molecule, via a template-switch adaptor with 12 random nucleotides, was tagged. TCRdb reprocessed the 5' RACE reads with MiXCR, giving one entry per CDR3 protein. Among 700,000 or so distinct CDR3 sequences, around 43% were seen once, and the ten largest hold roughly 30%. The data belong to a study of blood T cells in healthy people across ages.

This TCR derives from an elderly man in good health. This chain uses TRBV20-1 with TRBJ1-1, with D perhaps TRBD1 (6 bases). The specimen was blood. CDR3 DNA sequence: TGCAGTCCGAGAATCACAGGGCGGAACACTGAAGCTTTCTTT. Encoded protein: CSPRITGRNTEAFF.